The 4 T cell receptor beta chains presented below share a single source sample, sequenced in a study of blood T cell repertoires in COVID-19. Produced via immunoSEQ multiplex PCR; TCRdb's table is partial and in-frame only. The sample lists 85,000 to 130,000 clones; under 90% were seen once. The sequenced sample was peripheral blood. These receptors were obtained from an older woman with acute or convalescent COVID-19.

CDR3 nucleotides: TGTGCCAGCAGTGAAACTAGCCAGCTTTATGGCTACACCTTC. Translating gives CASSETSQLYGYTF. The V gene is TRBV2, the J gene TRBJ1-2; D is uncertain. CDR3 length equals 14 residues. The V and J ends lost 2 bases and 5 bases respectively, with 12 bases between them. The germline V gene has CDR1 SNHLY and CDR2 FYNNEI. Full variable domain (remainder filled in from reference TRBV2 and TRBJ1-2): EPEVTQTPSHQVTQMGQEVILRCVPISNHLYFYWYRQILGQKVEFLVSFYNNEISEKSEIFDDQFSVERPDGSNFTLKIRSTKLEDSAMYFCASSETSQLYGYTFGSGTRLTVV.

The chain combines TRBV7-8 with TRBJ2-2; 7 bases match TRBD2. With V trimmed by 5 bases and J by 1 base, 13 bases remained unmatched. The germline V gene has CDR1 SGHVS and CDR2 FQNEAQ. The CDR3 contains 18 residues. The CDR3 spells CASSQSPPQRGNTGELFF. CDR3 DNA sequence: TGTGCCAGCAGCCAATCCCCCCCTCAGCGGGGGAACACCGGGGAGCTGTTTTTT.

This clone was observed a few times. The genes are TRBV3-1 (or the pseudogene TRBV3-2) and TRBJ2-7; the D gene is possibly TRBD1 (7 bases). Germline V gene data show CDR1 as LGHDT and CDR2 as YNNKEL (reference sequence). The V end was cut by 5 bases, the J end by 6 bases, with 14 bases between. The CDR3 sequence is 13 residues long. The CDR3 DNA follows: TGTGCCAGCAGCATCGACAGGGAGGCCGAGCAGTACTTC. Amino acid sequence: CASSIDREAEQYF.

Of note for this clone: Within the sample, other DNA sequences also encode this same CDR3. The rearrangement uses TRBV2 and TRBJ2-7, with D unresolved. There are 14 residues in the CDR3. In germline, CDR1 is SNHLY, CDR2 FYNNEI. Trimming left V 2 bases short and J 2 bases short, with 10 bases between. For the CDR3, the DNA is TGTGCCAGCAGTGAAACGGAGAGCGCCTACGAGCAGTACTTC. This codes for CASSETESAYEQYF. The complete variable domain, with remaining parts taken from reference TRBV2 and TRBJ2-7, reads EPEVTQTPSHQVTQMGQEVILRCVPISNHLYFYWYRQILGQKVEFLVSFYNNEISEKSEIFDDQFSVERPDGSNFTLKIRSTKLEDSAMYFCASSETESAYEQYFGPGTRLTVT.